The source of this T cell receptor (beta chain) is a study of T cell responses to AZD1222 COVID-19 vaccine. Sequencing was performed with immunoSEQ multiplex PCR; in TCRdb, only in-frame clones are kept and a portion is missing. The table has about 55,000 clones, about four fifths seen once. V was clipped by 7 bases and J by 5 bases; unmatched bases: 9. Germline V gene sequence: CDR1 LNHDA, CDR2 SQIVND (reference sequence). This CDR3 has 15 amino acids. The sequenced sample was peripheral blood, obtained on day 0 of AZD1222 vaccination. This chain uses TRBV19 with TRBJ2-5; TRBD1 matches at 11 bases. The sequence derives from an adult in good health. In DNA, the CDR3 is TGTGCCAGTACGCAAGGGACAGGGGGAAAGGAGACCCAGTACTTC. Its translation: CASTQGTGGKETQYF.